Here is one T cell receptor (beta chain) with its context. This entry belongs to a study of identical twins. V gave up 5 bases and J gave up 0 bases, with 11 bases separating them. Germline V gene sequence: CDR1 DFQATT, CDR2 SNEGSKA (reference sequence). This CDR3 region has 13 residues. Each CDR3 protein is one row after TCRdb ran MiXCR on the 5' RACE reads. Among roughly 500,000 distinct CDR3 sequences listed, about 20% were seen once. These data are also associated with another study on T cells expressing NK-cell markers. In that study: Each of about 6 donors carried dominant NKG2C+ clonotypes accounting for roughly 1.0-7.5% of CD8+ T cells.

The sequenced material came from CD4+ T cells sorted from blood. This chain joins TRBV20-1 and TRBJ2-7; D perhaps matches TRBD2 (5 bases). This clonotype was sampled from a woman between 18 and 29 years old in good health. The CDR3 DNA sequence: TGCAGTGCTGTCAGGACTGGCTCCTACGAGCAGTACTTC. This codes for CSAVRTGSYEQYF.